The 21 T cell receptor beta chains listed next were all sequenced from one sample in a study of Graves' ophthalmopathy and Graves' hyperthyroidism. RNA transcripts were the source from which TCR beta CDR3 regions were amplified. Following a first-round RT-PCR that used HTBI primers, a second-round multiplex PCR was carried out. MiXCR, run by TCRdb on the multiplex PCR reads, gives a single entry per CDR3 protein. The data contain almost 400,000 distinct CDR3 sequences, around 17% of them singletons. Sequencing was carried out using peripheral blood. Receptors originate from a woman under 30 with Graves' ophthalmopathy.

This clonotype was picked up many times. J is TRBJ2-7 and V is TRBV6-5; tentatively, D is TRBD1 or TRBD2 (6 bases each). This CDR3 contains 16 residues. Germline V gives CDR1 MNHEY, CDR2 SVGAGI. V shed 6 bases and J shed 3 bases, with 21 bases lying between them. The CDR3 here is CASRRGHREEVYEQYF. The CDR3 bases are TGTGCCAGCAGAAGGGGCCACAGGGAGGAAGTCTACGAGCAGTACTTC.

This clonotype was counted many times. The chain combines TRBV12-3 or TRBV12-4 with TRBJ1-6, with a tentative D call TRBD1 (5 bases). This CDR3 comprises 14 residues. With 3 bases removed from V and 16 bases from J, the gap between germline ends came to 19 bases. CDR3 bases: TGTGCCAGCAGTTTCAATGGGGCCCCGACTTTACTCCACTTT. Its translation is CASSFNGAPTLLHF.

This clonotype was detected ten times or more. The CDR3 spells CASSLSPTQETQYF. The CDR3 DNA is TGTGCCAGCAGCCTGTCGCCGACTCAAGAGACCCAGTACTTC. The chain couples TRBV7-2 to TRBJ2-5, with D hard to call. V was trimmed by 5 bases and J by 2 bases, leaving 12 bases between them. The CDR3 runs to 14 residues. The germline V gene has CDR1 SGHTA and CDR2 FQGNSA.

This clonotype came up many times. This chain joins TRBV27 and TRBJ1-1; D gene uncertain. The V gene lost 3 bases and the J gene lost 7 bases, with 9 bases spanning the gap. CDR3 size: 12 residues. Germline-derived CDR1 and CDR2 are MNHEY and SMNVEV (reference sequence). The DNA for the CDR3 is TGTGCCAGCAGTTTGCCTCCGGGTGAAGCTTTCTTT. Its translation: CASSLPPGEAFF.

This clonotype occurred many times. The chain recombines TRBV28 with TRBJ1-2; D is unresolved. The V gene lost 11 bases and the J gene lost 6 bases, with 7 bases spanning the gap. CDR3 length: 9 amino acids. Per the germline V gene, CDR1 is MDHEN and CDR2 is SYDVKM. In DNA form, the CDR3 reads TGTGCCTCGGGAGATGGCTACACCTTC. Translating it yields CASGDGYTF.

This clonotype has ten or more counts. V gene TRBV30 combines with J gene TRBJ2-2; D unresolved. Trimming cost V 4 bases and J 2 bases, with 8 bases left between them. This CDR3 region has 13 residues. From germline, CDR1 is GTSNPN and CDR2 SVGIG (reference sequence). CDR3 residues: CAWTTINTGELFF. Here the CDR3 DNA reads TGTGCCTGGACCACTATCAACACCGGGGAGCTGTTTTTT.

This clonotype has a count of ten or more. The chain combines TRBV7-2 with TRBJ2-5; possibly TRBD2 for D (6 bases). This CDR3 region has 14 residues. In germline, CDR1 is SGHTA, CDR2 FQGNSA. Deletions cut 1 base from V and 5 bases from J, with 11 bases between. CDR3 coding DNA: TGTGCCAGCAGCTTAGTTCCGGGGGTGGAGACCCAGTACTTC. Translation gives CASSLVPGVETQYF.

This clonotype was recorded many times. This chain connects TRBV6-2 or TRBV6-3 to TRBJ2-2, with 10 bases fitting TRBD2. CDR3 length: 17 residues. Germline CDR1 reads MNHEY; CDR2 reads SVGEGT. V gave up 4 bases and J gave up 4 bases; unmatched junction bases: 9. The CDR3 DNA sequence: TGTGCCAGCAGTTTATGGAGACTAGCGGGCCCCACCGGGGAGCTGTTTTTT. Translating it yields CASSLWRLAGPTGELFF.

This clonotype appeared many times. In DNA, the CDR3 is TGTGCCAGCAGTTTAGATACGGACAGGGGCTACGAGCAGTACTTC. Protein: CASSLDTDRGYEQYF. This rearrangement joins TRBV12-3 or TRBV12-4 to TRBJ2-7; TRBD1 matches at 9 bases. The V gene end was trimmed by 1 base and the J gene end by 3 bases; junction bases not matched to a gene: 4. This CDR3 is 15 amino acids long.

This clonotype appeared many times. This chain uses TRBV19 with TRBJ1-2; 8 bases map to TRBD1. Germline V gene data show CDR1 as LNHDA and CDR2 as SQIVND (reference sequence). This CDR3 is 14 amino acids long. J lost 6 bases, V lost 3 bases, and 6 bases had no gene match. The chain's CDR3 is CASSILGQDNGYTF. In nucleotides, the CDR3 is TGTGCCAGTAGTATCTTGGGACAGGACAATGGCTACACCTTC.

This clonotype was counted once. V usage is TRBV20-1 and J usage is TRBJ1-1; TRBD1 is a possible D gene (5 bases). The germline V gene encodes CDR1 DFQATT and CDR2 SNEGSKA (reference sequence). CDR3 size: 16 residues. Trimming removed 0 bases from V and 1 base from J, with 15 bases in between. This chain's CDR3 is CSARDPLQGENTEAFF. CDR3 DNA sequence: TGCAGTGCTAGAGATCCGCTCCAGGGCGAGAACACTGAAGCTTTCTTT.

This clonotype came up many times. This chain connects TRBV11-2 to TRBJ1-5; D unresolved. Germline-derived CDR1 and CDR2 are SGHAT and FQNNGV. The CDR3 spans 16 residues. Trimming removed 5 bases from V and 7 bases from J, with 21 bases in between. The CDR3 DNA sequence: TGTGCCAGCAGCCCTACTACGTTTCGTGACCTCCAGCCCCAGCATTTT. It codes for CASSPTTFRDLQPQHF.

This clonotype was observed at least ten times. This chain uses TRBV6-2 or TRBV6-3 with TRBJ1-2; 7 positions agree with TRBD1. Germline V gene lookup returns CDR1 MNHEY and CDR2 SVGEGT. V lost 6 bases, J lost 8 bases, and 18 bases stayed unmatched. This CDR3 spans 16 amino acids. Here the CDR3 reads CASSHRGLQGRGGYTF. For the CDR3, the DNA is TGTGCCAGCAGCCACAGGGGCCTACAGGGAAGAGGAGGCTACACCTTC.

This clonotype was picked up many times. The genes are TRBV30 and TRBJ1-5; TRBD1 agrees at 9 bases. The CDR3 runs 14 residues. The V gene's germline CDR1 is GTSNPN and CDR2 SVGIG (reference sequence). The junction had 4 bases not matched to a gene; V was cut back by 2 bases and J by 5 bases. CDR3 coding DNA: TGTGCCTGGAGTACGGGACAGGGTCATCAGCCCCAGCATTTT. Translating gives CAWSTGQGHQPQHF. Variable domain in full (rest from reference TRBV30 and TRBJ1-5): SQTIHQWPATLVQPVGSPLSLECTVEGTSNPNLYWYRQAAGRGLQLLFYSVGIGQISSEVPQNLSASRPQDRQFILSSKKLLLSDSGFYLCAWSTGQGHQPQHFGDGTRLSIL.

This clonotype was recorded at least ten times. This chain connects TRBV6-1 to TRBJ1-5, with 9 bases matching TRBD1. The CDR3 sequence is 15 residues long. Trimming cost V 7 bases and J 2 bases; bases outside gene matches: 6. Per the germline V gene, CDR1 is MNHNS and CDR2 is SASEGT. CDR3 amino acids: CASNEQGAGNQPQHF. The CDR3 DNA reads TGTGCCAGCAACGAACAGGGGGCCGGCAATCAGCCCCAGCATTTT.

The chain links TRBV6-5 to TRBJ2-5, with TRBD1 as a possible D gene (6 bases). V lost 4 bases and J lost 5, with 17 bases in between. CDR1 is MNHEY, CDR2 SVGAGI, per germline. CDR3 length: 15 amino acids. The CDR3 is CASSSGTRKWETQYF. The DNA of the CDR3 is TGTGCCAGCAGTTCCGGGACAAGAAAGTGGGAGACCCAGTACTTC.

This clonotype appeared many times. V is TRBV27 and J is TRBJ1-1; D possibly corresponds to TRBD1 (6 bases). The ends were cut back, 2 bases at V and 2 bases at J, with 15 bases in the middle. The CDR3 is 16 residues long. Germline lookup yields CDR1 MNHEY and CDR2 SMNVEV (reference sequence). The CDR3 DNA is TGTGCCAGCAGTTTAACAGGGTCCGGAGGCAACACTGAAGCTTTCTTT. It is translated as CASSLTGSGGNTEAFF.

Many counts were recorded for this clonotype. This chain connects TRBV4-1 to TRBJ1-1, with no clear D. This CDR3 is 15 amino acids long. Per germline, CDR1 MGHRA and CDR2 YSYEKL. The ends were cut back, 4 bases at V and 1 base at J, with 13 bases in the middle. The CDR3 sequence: CASSLSRLPNTEAFF. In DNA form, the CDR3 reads TGCGCCAGCAGCCTCAGCCGTTTGCCGAACACTGAAGCTTTCTTT.

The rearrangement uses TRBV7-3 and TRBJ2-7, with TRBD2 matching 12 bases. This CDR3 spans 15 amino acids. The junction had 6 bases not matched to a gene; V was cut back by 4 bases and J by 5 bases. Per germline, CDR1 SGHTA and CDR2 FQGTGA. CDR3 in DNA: TGTGCCAGCAGCTACCTAGCGGGAGGGATTAACGAGCAGTACTTC. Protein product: CASSYLAGGINEQYF.

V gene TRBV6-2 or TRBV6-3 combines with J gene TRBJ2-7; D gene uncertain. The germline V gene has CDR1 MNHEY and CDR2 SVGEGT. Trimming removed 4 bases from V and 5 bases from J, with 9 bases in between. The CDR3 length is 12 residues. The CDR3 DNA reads TGTGCCAGCAGTTCTCATTGGAACGAGCAGTACTTC. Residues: CASSSHWNEQYF.

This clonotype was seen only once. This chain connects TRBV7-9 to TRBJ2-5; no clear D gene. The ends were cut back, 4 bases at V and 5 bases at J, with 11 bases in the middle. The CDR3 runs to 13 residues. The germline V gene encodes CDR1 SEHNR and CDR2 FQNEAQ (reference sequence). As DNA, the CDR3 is TGTGCCAGCAGCTCTCCGGTTTGGGAGACCCAGTACTTC. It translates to CASSSPVWETQYF. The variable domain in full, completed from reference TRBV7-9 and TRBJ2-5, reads DTGVSQNPRHKITKRGQNVTFRCDPISEHNRLYWYRQTLGQGPEFLTYFQNEAQLEKSRLLSDRFSAERPKGSFSTLEIQRTEQGDSAMYLCASSSPVWETQYFGPGTRLLVL.